Listed below are T cell receptor beta chains from one sample, sequenced in a study of T-cell memory formation after mild COVID-19. TCRdb reprocessed the 5' RACE reads via MiXCR and lists one record per CDR3 protein. The sample lists 100,000 to 150,000 distinct CDR3 sequences, approximately 17% occurring once. Sequencing was carried out using PBMCs or a T cell subset sorted from them (not recorded which). Source of these receptors: a man aged 18 to 35 who had mild COVID-19 (a few samples of this study predate the infection). Cell type and time point are not known. Both conserved end residues are part of each CDR3. Each record gives: J gene, clone size, D gene, V gene, CDR3 protein, CDR3 DNA. The D gene is left open where the match is weak. Size tells how often a clone was seen (once, few, many) or the class of an expanded clone, and some rows leave it out.

>TRBJ2-7|-|TRBD2|TRBV10-3
CAISELGTRTYEQYF
TGTGCCATCAGTGAGTTGGGGACTAGGACCTACGAGCAGTACTTC
>TRBJ2-3|few|-|TRBV6-5
CASSYPAADTQYF
TGTGCCAGCAGTTACCCTGCCGCCGATACGCAGTATTTT
>TRBJ2-7|few|-|TRBV27
CASSLWASSSSYEQYF
TGTGCCAGCAGTTTATGGGCTAGCTCCAGCTCCTACGAGCAGTACTTC
>TRBJ2-5|-|-|TRBV4-1
CASSLSPARGQETQYF
TGCGCCAGCAGCCTGTCCCCGGCTCGGGGCCAAGAGACCCAGTACTTC
>TRBJ2-5|-|TRBD2|TRBV5-1
CASSVGEGTQYF
TGCGCCAGCAGCGTGGGGGAGGGGACCCAGTACTTC
>TRBJ1-2|-|TRBD1|TRBV12-3/TRBV12-4
CASSLDKGALPYGYTF
TGTGCCAGCAGTTTGGACAAGGGGGCGCTCCCCTATGGCTACACCTTC
>TRBJ2-2|-|TRBD1|TRBV18
CASSPGTENTGELFF
TGTGCCAGCTCGCCCGGGACAGAGAACACCGGGGAGCTGTTTTTT
>TRBJ1-5|-|-|TRBV3-1
CASSQDSGYDQPQHF
TGTGCCAGCAGCCAAGATTCCGGGTACGATCAGCCCCAGCATTTT
>TRBJ1-2|many|-|TRBV6-5
CASRTVPNYGYTF
TGTGCCAGCAGAACCGTACCTAACTATGGCTACACCTTC
>TRBJ2-3|many|TRBD2|TRBV15
CATSRDPGGNTQYF
TGTGCCACCAGCAGAGACCCGGGAGGGAATACGCAGTATTTT
>TRBJ1-5|few|TRBD1|TRBV7-3
CASSRDRGPHQPQHF
TGTGCCAGCAGCCGGGACAGGGGCCCGCATCAGCCCCAGCATTTT
>TRBJ2-3|many|-|TRBV20-1
CSAGSGRLDTQYF
TGCAGTGCTGGGTCGGGACGACTAGATACGCAGTATTTT
>TRBJ2-2|few|TRBD2|TRBV5-1
CASTMGTSGGPRTGELFF
TGCGCCAGCACAATGGGGACTAGCGGGGGCCCGAGGACCGGGGAGCTGTTTTTT
>TRBJ2-3|many|TRBD2|TRBV19
CASSRLAGGLTDTQYF
TGTGCCAGTAGTCGACTAGCGGGGGGCCTCACAGATACGCAGTATTTT
>TRBJ2-3|few|TRBD2|TRBV6-2/TRBV6-3
CASSSPLAGASADTQYF
TGTGCCAGCAGTTCGCCACTAGCGGGGGCTTCCGCAGATACGCAGTATTTT
>TRBJ2-2|few|-|TRBV5-5
CASTEGANTGELFF
TGTGCCAGTACTGAGGGGGCGAACACCGGGGAGCTGTTTTTT
>TRBJ2-1|few|-|TRBV20-1
CSASGASTEQFF
TGCAGTGCTAGCGGGGCAAGCACTGAGCAGTTCTTC
>TRBJ2-2|few|TRBD2|TRBV6-1
CASSLRGGSTGELFF
TGTGCCAGCAGTTTGCGGGGGGGCAGCACCGGGGAGCTGTTTTTT
>TRBJ2-3|few|TRBD2|TRBV9
CASSVRAGGNVDTQYF
TGTGCCAGCAGCGTTCGGGCGGGGGGGAATGTAGATACGCAGTATTTT
>TRBJ1-1|few|-|TRBV6-6
CASSYPGKNTEAFF
TGTGCCAGCAGTTACCCCGGAAAGAACACTGAAGCTTTCTTT
>TRBJ1-4|few|-|TRBV7-8
CASSINWGEKLFF
TGTGCCAGCAGTATTAACTGGGGTGAAAAACTGTTTTTT
>TRBJ1-5|-|-|TRBV4-2
CASSQGRGQGQPQHF
TGTGCCAGCAGCCAAGGCAGGGGCCAGGGTCAGCCCCAGCATTTT
>TRBJ2-7|few|-|TRBV20-1
CSARTSVEQYF
TGCAGTGCCCGTACTAGTGTTGAGCAGTACTTC
>TRBJ2-5|few|TRBD2|TRBV4-2
CASSQGLATKETQYF
TGTGCCAGCAGCCAAGGACTAGCGACTAAAGAGACCCAGTACTTC
>TRBJ2-2|-|-|TRBV7-3
CASSLTRATGELFF
TGTGCCAGCAGCTTAACTAGGGCGACCGGGGAGCTGTTTTTT